The 11 T cell receptor beta chains listed next were all sequenced from one sample in a study of blood T cells in healthy people across ages (dated by TCRdb to between 2015 and 2016). Library prep was done by 5' RACE. Instrument on record: Illumina HiSeq 2500. A second PCR of about 7 to 12 cycles was run with a J-beta primer mix and a sample-barcoded 5' primer. The public reads were run again by TCRdb, first through fastp at Q25 and then through MiXCR, and only productive beta chains were kept. All rows with the same CDR3 protein become a single entry with the most common DNA and genes. Recorded for this sample are under 850,000 distinct CDR3 sequences; about 34% of them occurred a single time. The ten largest account for approximately 12% of the sample. Sequenced sample: blood. Every receptor here comes from a man younger than 35 in good health.

As regards this clonotype: Mismatch with germline at one junction end may stem from a read error. J is TRBJ2-3 and V is TRBV20-1; a weak D match, TRBD1 (6 bases). CDR3 length: 15 amino acids. In germline, CDR1 is DFQATT, CDR2 SNEGSKA (reference sequence). This CDR3 is CSARDWTASTDTRYF. In nucleotides, the CDR3 is TGCAGTGCTAGAGATTGGACAGCTAGCACAGATACGCGGTATTTT.

This clonotype came up once. A read error is possible here, since a much larger clone lies one base away. The rearrangement uses TRBV7-6 and TRBJ1-2, with D unclear. In germline, CDR1 is SGHVS, CDR2 FNYEAQ. The CDR3 covers 14 residues. V lost 3 bases, J lost 7 bases, and 15 bases lay in between. CDR3 protein: CASSFGLPGCGYTF. DNA of the CDR3: TGTGCCAGCAGCTTCGGACTGCCGGGCTGTGGCTACACCTTC. Based on the CDR3 plus reference TRBV7-6 and TRBJ1-2, the full variable domain is GAGVSQSPRYKVTKRGQDVALRCDPISGHVSLYWYRQALGQGPEFLTYFNYEAQQDKSGLPNDRFSAERPEGSISTLTIQRTEQRDSAMYRCASSFGLPGCGYTFGSGTRLTVV.

This clonotype was counted a few times. This sequence joins TRBV6-2 or TRBV6-3 and TRBJ1-5; TRBD1 agrees at 7 bases. Unmatched junction bases numbered 8, after V lost 2 bases and J lost 4 bases. Germline-derived CDR1 and CDR2 are MNHEY and SVGEGT. The CDR3 consists of 16 residues. The CDR3 is CASSYPNPGGNQPQHF. CDR3 DNA: TGTGCCAGCAGTTACCCTAACCCAGGGGGGAATCAGCCCCAGCATTTT.

With regard to this clonotype: This could be a read error, since a much larger clone is one nucleotide away. Here the CDR3 reads CASSQVRDRVVNEQFF. The DNA of the CDR3 is TGCGCCAGCAGCCAAGTTCGGGACAGGGTCGTGAATGAGCAGTTCTTC. The rearrangement joins TRBV4-1 to TRBJ2-1, with TRBD1 matching over 9 bases. Germline V gene sequence: CDR1 MGHRA, CDR2 YSYEKL. This CDR3 contains 16 residues. The V gene end was trimmed by 1 base and the J gene end by 7 bases; junction bases not matched to a gene: 8.

At least ten counts were recorded for this clonotype. The rearrangement uses TRBV7-2 and TRBJ2-5; maybe TRBD2 (5 bases). The CDR3 extends over 11 amino acids. V lost 5 bases, J lost 5 bases, and 6 bases lay in between. Per the germline V gene, CDR1 is SGHTA and CDR2 is FQGNSA. This chain's CDR3 is CASSKRETQYF. The DNA of the CDR3 is TGTGCCAGCAGCAAGCGGGAGACCCAGTACTTC.

The V and J genes are TRBV7-3 and TRBJ2-6; 7 bases align to TRBD1. Germline V lookup: CDR1 SGHTA, CDR2 FQGTGA. The CDR3 has 16 amino acids. Trimming took 4 bases from V and 2 from J; bases not matched to a gene: 5. CDR3 region: CASSSRGQTGANVLTF. The DNA of the CDR3 is TGTGCCAGCAGCTCAAGGGGGCAGACTGGGGCCAACGTCCTGACTTTC.

This clonotype was seen only a few times. The rearrangement uses TRBV20-1 and TRBJ1-5; no clear D gene. The V gene lost 5 bases and the J gene lost 0 bases, with 11 bases spanning the gap. CDR3 size: 14 residues. In germline, CDR1 is DFQATT, CDR2 SNEGSKA (reference sequence). CDR3 coding DNA: TGCAGTGCTCCCGGGTTGCGTAGCAATCAGCCCCAGCATTTT. Its translation is CSAPGLRSNQPQHF.

The chain recombines TRBV12-3 or TRBV12-4 with TRBJ1-4, with 7 nucleotides matching TRBD1. The V and J ends lost 6 bases and 3 bases, in that order; junction bases with no gene match: 7. The CDR3 sequence is 15 residues long. CDR3 loop: CASSPWTGANEKLFF. The CDR3 coding sequence is TGTGCCAGCAGCCCCTGGACAGGAGCTAATGAAAAACTGTTTTTT.

This clonotype was found a few times. The genes are TRBV11-2 and TRBJ2-3; the D gene is possibly TRBD1 (6 bases). V lost 6 bases, J lost 5 bases, and 15 bases lay in between. Germline V CDR1 and CDR2: SGHAT, FQNNGV. The CDR3 is 14 amino acids. CDR3 protein: CASSETGTVDTQYF. Written as DNA, the CDR3 is TGTGCCAGCAGTGAAACAGGGACGGTAGATACGCAGTATTTT.

V gene TRBV5-1 combines with J gene TRBJ1-6; D unclear. CDR1 and CDR2 (germline): SGHRS, YFSETQ. The CDR3 has 15 amino acids. The V gene lost 3 bases and the J gene lost 7 bases, with 14 bases spanning the gap. Here the CDR3 reads CASSSGRELNSPLHF. The CDR3 nucleotides read TGCGCCAGCAGCTCGGGCAGAGAGCTAAATTCACCCCTCCACTTT.

This clonotype has a handful of counts. The chain is built from TRBV9 and TRBJ1-2, with no clear D. The CDR3 totals 12 residues. Deletions cut 2 bases from V and 1 base from J, with 3 bases between. CDR1 is SGDLS, CDR2 YYNGEE, per germline. The CDR3: CASSVLNYGYTF. In nucleotides, the CDR3 is TGTGCCAGCAGCGTCCTTAACTATGGCTACACCTTC.